The 25 T cell receptor beta chains reported below all come from one sample, sequenced in a study of response to subunit inactivated influenza vaccine. MiXCR, applied by TCRdb to the RT-PCR reads, yields one record per CDR3 protein. Seen here are 800,000 to 1,000,000 distinct CDR3 sequences, 21% observed once, and the top ten hold 10%. The starting material was PBMCs from blood, obtained more than 4 days after vaccination. These TCRs come from a man over 45 who received an inactivated influenza vaccine.

This chain links TRBV30 with TRBJ2-3; D gene ambiguous. Germline CDR1 is GTSNPN and CDR2 is SVGIG (reference sequence). V gave up 0 bases and J gave up 2 bases, with 15 bases separating them. The CDR3 covers 16 residues. The CDR3 DNA reads TGTGCCTGGAGTGTACTGGGTTTGAGAACCACAGATACGCAGTATTTT. This sequence encodes CAWSVLGLRTTDTQYF. The whole variable domain, filled in from reference TRBV30 and TRBJ2-3, reads SQTIHQWPATLVQPVGSPLSLECTVEGTSNPNLYWYRQAAGRGLQLLFYSVGIGQISSEVPQNLSASRPQDRQFILSSKKLLLSDSGFYLCAWSVLGLRTTDTQYFGPGTRLTVL.

This clonotype was observed a few times. The chain is built from TRBV15 and TRBJ2-3, with 7 bases aligning to TRBD2. The germline CDR1 and CDR2 sequences are LNHNV and YYDKDF (reference sequence). J gave up 4 bases and V 2 bases, and 15 bases lay outside the gene matches. CDR3 length equals 18 residues. CDR3 in amino acids: CATSRLSEAGVRADTQYF. As DNA, the CDR3 is TGTGCCACCAGCAGACTGTCCGAGGCGGGAGTTCGGGCAGATACGCAGTATTTT.

This clonotype was found a few times. The chain recombines TRBV6-5 with TRBJ1-1; D not certain. Deletions cut 9 bases from V and 4 bases from J, with 18 bases between. The germline V gene encodes CDR1 MNHEY and CDR2 SVGAGI. The CDR3 runs 14 residues. The CDR3 DNA sequence: TGTGCCAGGAGTACTCCTTATAACGGCACTGAAGCTTTCTTT. It encodes CARSTPYNGTEAFF.

This clonotype was detected only a few times. This sequence joins TRBV5-1 and TRBJ2-1; TRBD1 is a possible D gene (6 bases). The CDR3 sequence is 14 residues long. The germline V gene encodes CDR1 SGHRS and CDR2 YFSETQ. V dropped 4 bases and J dropped 0 bases, with 8 bases sitting between them. In DNA, the CDR3 is TGCGCCAGCAGCCAGGACAGCTCCTACAATGAGCAGTTCTTC. Translation gives CASSQDSSYNEQFF.

Many counts were recorded for this clonotype. The V call is TRBV18, the J call TRBJ1-4; D remains unclear. CDR1 KGHSH and CDR2 LQKENI come from the germline V gene. The V end lost 6 bases, the J end lost 5 bases, and 10 bases lay between the germline ends. The CDR3 is 13 amino acids. CDR3 coding DNA: TGTGCCAGCTCCCTATTGGGGAATGAAAAACTGTTTTTT. Its protein product is CASSLLGNEKLFF.

This clonotype was counted only a few times. The chain joins TRBV7-9 to TRBJ2-7, with TRBD2 matching 7 bases. Trimming took 0 bases from V and 5 from J; bases not matched to a gene: 7. In germline, CDR1 is SEHNR, CDR2 FQNEAQ (reference sequence). This CDR3 is built from 15 residues. As DNA, the CDR3 is TGTGCCAGCAGCTTAGCGGGAGGGCCCAGCAACGAGCAGTACTTC. Its protein product is CASSLAGGPSNEQYF.

This clonotype came up a few times. The CDR3 reads CASSGNSGNTIYF. The CDR3 region has the DNA TGTGCCAGCAGCGGCAACTCTGGAAACACCATATATTTT. J is TRBJ1-3 and V is TRBV7-9; no reliable D call. Trimming left V 5 bases short and J 0 bases short, with 5 bases between. Germline CDR1 and CDR2: SEHNR and FQNEAQ (reference sequence). This CDR3 is built from 13 residues.

The V call is TRBV24-1, the J call TRBJ2-5; the D gene is possibly TRBD2 (5 bases). The ends were cut back, 2 bases at V and 6 bases at J, with 21 bases in the middle. The germline V gene has CDR1 KGHDR and CDR2 SFDVKD. The CDR3 spans 17 residues. The CDR3 coding sequence is TGTGCCACCAGTGATTCACGCGGGCAGAAGGGTCTAAAGACCCAGTACTTC. This codes for CATSDSRGQKGLKTQYF.

The gene calls are TRBV3-1 and TRBJ2-1; 10 bases agree with TRBD2. CDR1 is LGHDT, CDR2 YNNKEL, per germline (reference sequence). With V trimmed by 4 bases and J by 8 bases, 8 bases remained unmatched. The CDR3 is 15 residues long. The CDR3 nucleotides are TGTGCCAGCAGCCGGAGCGGGGGGGCCGCCGATGAGCAGTTCTTC. This encodes CASSRSGGAADEQFF.

The J gene is TRBJ2-7, the V gene TRBV20-1; TRBD1 is a possible D gene (6 bases). The V end lost 3 bases, the J end lost 2 bases, and 14 bases lay between the germline ends. Germline V CDR1 and CDR2: DFQATT, SNEGSKA (reference sequence). The CDR3 runs 14 residues. This CDR3 reads CSARGTIVPYEQYF. DNA for the CDR3: TGCAGTGCTAGGGGGACAATCGTCCCCTACGAGCAGTACTTC.

There are many counts of this clonotype. The chain couples TRBV6-5 to TRBJ2-5; D not certain. From germline, CDR1 is MNHEY and CDR2 SVGAGI. This CDR3 contains 12 residues. V gave up 4 bases and J gave up 1 base, with 4 bases separating them. The CDR3 nucleotides are TGTGCCAGCAGTTCGACCCAAGAGACCCAGTACTTC. Its protein is CASSSTQETQYF.

The CDR3 nucleotides are TGTGCCAGCTCACCACGGCGGTATGAAGCTTTCTTT. This sequence encodes CASSPRRYEAFF. This rearrangement joins TRBV18 to TRBJ1-1, with D hard to call. V gave up 1 base and J gave up 7 bases, with 7 bases separating them. The germline V gene encodes CDR1 KGHSH and CDR2 LQKENI. The CDR3 covers 12 residues.

The rearrangement uses TRBV20-1 and TRBJ2-3, with TRBD1 matching 11 bases. Per germline, CDR1 DFQATT and CDR2 SNEGSKA (reference sequence). The J segment lost 0 bases and the V segment lost 6 bases, leaving 5 bases of the junction unmatched. This CDR3 contains 15 residues. DNA for the CDR3: TGCAGTGCAATGGACAGGGGGCTTAGCACAGATACGCAGTATTTT. Its protein is CSAMDRGLSTDTQYF.

The table lists this clonotype with many counts. The CDR3 loop reads CASSRYWGEQFF. The CDR3 bases are TGTGCCAGCAGTCGTTATTGGGGTGAGCAGTTCTTC. The chain couples TRBV6-5 to TRBJ2-1; D ambiguous. The germline V gene encodes CDR1 MNHEY and CDR2 SVGAGI. The CDR3 consists of 12 residues. Trimming removed 5 bases from V and 9 bases from J, with 11 bases in between.

The chain combines TRBV10-2 with TRBJ1-2, with 7 bases aligning to TRBD1. The CDR3 spans 15 residues. The trim removed 0 bases at V and 2 bases at J, leaving 3 bases unmatched. Germline CDR1 WSHSY, CDR2 SAAADI. The CDR3 loop reads CASSESQTGNYGYTF. The CDR3 nucleotides are TGCGCCAGCAGTGAGTCTCAGACAGGGAACTATGGCTACACCTTC.

This clonotype was detected a few times. The genes are TRBV3-1 and TRBJ2-1, with 7 bases matching TRBD1. CDR3 size: 15 residues. CDR1 LGHDT and CDR2 YNNKEL come from the germline V gene (reference sequence). V lost 4 bases and J lost 5; bases outside the gene matches: 8. The CDR3 here is CASSPPRTGNNEQFF. CDR3 nucleotides: TGTGCCAGCAGCCCCCCCCGGACAGGAAACAATGAGCAGTTCTTC.

This clonotype has only a few counts. V gene TRBV7-2 combines with J gene TRBJ1-2; D call uncertain. Trimming stripped 0 bases from V and 0 bases from J, with 8 bases between. In germline, CDR1 is SGHTA, CDR2 FQGNSA. The CDR3 spans 15 residues. CDR3 amino acids: CASSLAHGPNYGYTF. CDR3 bases: TGTGCCAGCAGCTTAGCCCATGGGCCTAACTATGGCTACACCTTC. The full variable domain, rest sourced from reference TRBV7-2 and TRBJ1-2, is GAGVSQSPSNKVTEKGKDVELRCDPISGHTALYWYRQSLGQGLEFLIYFQGNSAPDKSGLPSDRFSAERTGGSVSTLTIQRTQQEDSAVYLCASSLAHGPNYGYTFGSGTRLTVV.

The chain joins TRBV15 to TRBJ2-1; 8 bases align to TRBD1. Losses at the gene ends were 0 bases for V and 0 bases for J; bases not matched to a gene: 1. The CDR3 extends over 16 amino acids. The V gene's germline CDR1 is LNHNV and CDR2 YYDKDF (reference sequence). As DNA, the CDR3 is TGTGCCACCAGCAGAGAAACAGGGGGCTCCTACAATGAGCAGTTCTTC. It specifies CATSRETGGSYNEQFF.

This clonotype was detected only a few times. One end of the junction does not line up with germline, which may come from a read error. The gene calls are TRBV10-3 and TRBJ2-7, with D tentatively TRBD1 or TRBD2 (5 bases each). The germline V gene encodes CDR1 ENHRY and CDR2 SYGVKD. The CDR3 has 19 amino acids. Here the CDR3 reads CASSESLRGAVKRSYEQYF. CDR3 DNA sequence: TGTGCCAGCAGTGAGTCTCTCCGGGGCGCAGTAAAGAGGTCCTACGAGCAGTACTTC.

This clonotype turned up a few times. The chain has TRBV12-3 or TRBV12-4 and TRBJ2-3; D unresolved. The CDR3 runs 15 residues. Trimming removed 3 bases from V and 1 base from J, with 11 bases in between. The CDR3 DNA reads TGTGCCAGCAGTTTTCCCGGGTCGGGCACAGATACGCAGTATTTT. Residues: CASSFPGSGTDTQYF.

This sequence joins TRBV7-2 and TRBJ1-5; 8 bases are a match to TRBD1. The CDR3 extends over 14 amino acids. CDR1 and CDR2 from the germline V gene are SGHTA and FQGNSA. Germline trimming cut 0 bases from V and 10 bases from J; bases unmatched to any gene: 5. CDR3 in DNA: TGTGCCAGCAGCTTAGCGGGGACAGGTCATCCCCAGCATTTT. This encodes CASSLAGTGHPQHF. The full variable domain, its missing parts supplied by reference TRBV7-2 and TRBJ1-5, is GAGVSQSPSNKVTEKGKDVELRCDPISGHTALYWYRQSLGQGLEFLIYFQGNSAPDKSGLPSDRFSAERTGGSVSTLTIQRTQQEDSAVYLCASSLAGTGHPQHFGDGTRLSIL.

This clonotype was seen ten or more times. This rearrangement joins TRBV3-1 to TRBJ2-7; possibly TRBD1 for D (5 bases). Germline V gene lookup returns CDR1 LGHDT and CDR2 YNNKEL (reference sequence). The CDR3 extends over 17 amino acids. The V gene lost 0 bases and the J gene lost 3 bases, with 18 bases spanning the gap. Here the CDR3 reads CASSQDHETETVYEQYF. The CDR3 bases are TGTGCCAGCAGCCAAGATCATGAGACAGAGACAGTCTACGAGCAGTACTTC.

This clonotype came up many times. A read error may produce the germline difference seen at one junction end. The chain has TRBV5-1 and TRBJ2-6; a possible D gene is TRBD1 (6 bases). The germline V gene encodes CDR1 SGHRS and CDR2 YFSETQ. This CDR3 comprises 14 residues. CDR3 sequence: CASSRGSGANVLTF. DNA for the CDR3: TGTGCCAGCAGCAGGGGCTCTGGGGCCAACGTCCTGACTTTC.

The rearrangement links TRBV6-1 to TRBJ2-2; D not certain. The CDR3 is made up of 14 amino acids. CDR1 is MNHNS, CDR2 SASEGT, per germline. The V end lost 9 bases, the J end lost 3 bases, and 14 bases lay between the germline ends. CDR3: CASRSGFDTGELFF. The DNA of the CDR3 is TGTGCCAGTCGATCTGGGTTCGACACCGGGGAGCTGTTTTTT.

This clonotype was picked up a small number of times. CDR3 in amino acids: CASRPSGIQETQYF. CDR3 nucleotides: TGTGCCTCAAGGCCTAGCGGGATCCAAGAGACCCAGTACTTC. J is TRBJ2-5 and V is TRBV6-2 or TRBV6-3; 9 bases match TRBD2. Germline CDR1 reads MNHEY; CDR2 reads SVGEGT. The CDR3 consists of 14 residues. The J segment lost 1 base and the V segment lost 11 bases, leaving 8 bases of the junction unmatched.